Each of the 10 T cell receptor beta chains below was sequenced from the same sample in a study of CD8+ T cells in alopecia areata. RNA extraction was followed by reverse transcription into cDNA, which acted as the sequencing template. Clones were read by immunoSEQ multiplex PCR, and TCRdb kept only the in-frame ones, dropping some. The sample holds just over 150,000 clones; around 55% are singletons and the top ten take roughly 19%. Specimen: CD8+ T cells sorted from blood, collected at week 0. The receptors were gathered from a human donor with alopecia areata.

This clone was seen a single time. The chain joins TRBV6-1 to TRBJ2-7; the D gene could be TRBD1 or TRBD2 (5 bases each). The CDR3 runs 15 residues. CDR1 is MNHNS, CDR2 SASEGT, per germline. V was clipped by 1 base and J by 4 bases, with 14 bases between them. Here the CDR3 reads CASSEGLWGGYEQYF. CDR3 sequence (DNA): TGTGCCAGCAGTGAAGGTTTATGGGGCGGGTACGAGCAGTACTTC.

This chain uses TRBV9 with TRBJ1-2; the D is unclear. Germline V lookup: CDR1 SGDLS, CDR2 YYNGEE. V lost 0 bases and J lost 3, with 9 bases in between. The CDR3 has 14 residues. The CDR3: CASSVGVGDYGYTF. CDR3 DNA: TGTGCCAGCAGCGTAGGGGTGGGAGACTATGGCTACACCTTC.

This clone was seen a few times. The chain recombines TRBV5-6 with TRBJ1-1; maybe TRBD1 (5 bases). This CDR3 region has 11 residues. V shed 3 bases and J shed 5 bases, with 5 bases lying between them. Germline loops: CDR1 SGHDT, CDR2 YYEEEE. CDR3 in amino acids: CASSWGTEAFF. DNA for the CDR3: TGTGCCAGCAGCTGGGGGACTGAAGCTTTCTTT.

The CDR3 loop is CAWSVGGAEQYF. CDR3 DNA sequence: TGTGCCTGGAGTGTTGGGGGGGCCGAGCAGTACTTC. The chain employs TRBV30 and TRBJ2-7, with D tentatively TRBD2 (7 bases). CDR1 and CDR2 from the germline V gene are GTSNPN and SVGIG (reference sequence). The V end was cut by 0 bases, the J end by 6 bases, with 9 bases between. This CDR3 comprises 12 residues. Complete variable domain (other parts from reference TRBV30 and TRBJ2-7): SQTIHQWPATLVQPVGSPLSLECTVEGTSNPNLYWYRQAAGRGLQLLFYSVGIGQISSEVPQNLSASRPQDRQFILSSKKLLLSDSGFYLCAWSVGGAEQYFGPGTRLTVT.

The gene calls are TRBV4-3 and TRBJ1-2; unclear D gene. Germline-derived CDR1 and CDR2 are LGHNA and YSLEER. The length of the CDR3 is 15 residues. V dropped 0 bases and J dropped 5 bases, with 13 bases sitting between them. The CDR3 here is CASSQDRAGVYGYTF. The CDR3 nucleotides read TGCGCCAGCAGCCAAGATCGCGCCGGCGTATATGGCTACACCTTC.

The V gene is TRBV11-2, the J gene TRBJ2-7; D could derive from TRBD1 or TRBD2 (5 bases each). V lost 4 bases, J lost 0 bases, and 10 bases lay in between. The CDR3 has 14 amino acids. Germline CDR1 is SGHAT and CDR2 is FQNNGV. The DNA for the CDR3 is TGTGCCAGCAGCTGGCGTGGGACCTCCTACGAGCAGTACTTC. Residues: CASSWRGTSYEQYF.

There are a few counts of this clone. The chain joins TRBV29-1 to TRBJ1-4; D is unresolved. Trimming removed 0 bases at V and 7 bases at J, with 9 bases between. The CDR3 is made up of 13 amino acids. CDR1 and CDR2 from the germline V gene are SQVTM and ANQGSEA. This CDR3 reads CSVEDPQAEKLFF. The CDR3 DNA sequence: TGCAGCGTTGAAGATCCCCAGGCTGAAAAACTGTTTTTT. The full variable domain, completed using reference TRBV29-1 and TRBJ1-4, is SAVISQKPSRDICQRGTSLTIQCQVDSQVTMMFWYRQQPGQSLTLIATANQGSEATYESGFVIDKFPISRPNLTFSTLTVSNMSPEDSSIYLCSVEDPQAEKLFFGSGTQLSVL.

Concerning this clone itself: A junction boundary mismatches the germline segment, possibly from a read error. The chain uses TRBV13 and TRBJ2-3, with D unresolved. The CDR3 spans 13 residues. From germline, CDR1 is PRHDT and CDR2 FYEKMQ (reference sequence). CDR3 sequence: CASSLGSPDTQYF. DNA for the CDR3: TGTGCCAGCAGCCTAGGTTCCCCAGATACGCAGTATTTT.

The chain couples TRBV4-3 to TRBJ2-7, with TRBD1 identical over 10 bases. Germline trimming cut 1 base from V and 3 bases from J; bases unmatched to any gene: 3. Germline V gene lookup returns CDR1 LGHNA and CDR2 YSLEER. The CDR3 extends over 15 amino acids. CDR3 bases: TGCGCCAGCAGCCAAGGCCGGGACAGGGGCTACGAGCAGTACTTC. It encodes CASSQGRDRGYEQYF.

The rearrangement uses TRBV9 and TRBJ1-6; D may be TRBD1 (5 bases). The CDR3 spans 15 residues. CDR1 SGDLS and CDR2 YYNGEE come from the germline V gene. V was shortened by 2 bases and J by 9 bases, with 15 bases between the two germline ends. CDR3 sequence (DNA): TGTGCCAGCAGCGTTGAAGGGACTACGGGTTCACCCCTCCACTTT. This sequence encodes CASSVEGTTGSPLHF.